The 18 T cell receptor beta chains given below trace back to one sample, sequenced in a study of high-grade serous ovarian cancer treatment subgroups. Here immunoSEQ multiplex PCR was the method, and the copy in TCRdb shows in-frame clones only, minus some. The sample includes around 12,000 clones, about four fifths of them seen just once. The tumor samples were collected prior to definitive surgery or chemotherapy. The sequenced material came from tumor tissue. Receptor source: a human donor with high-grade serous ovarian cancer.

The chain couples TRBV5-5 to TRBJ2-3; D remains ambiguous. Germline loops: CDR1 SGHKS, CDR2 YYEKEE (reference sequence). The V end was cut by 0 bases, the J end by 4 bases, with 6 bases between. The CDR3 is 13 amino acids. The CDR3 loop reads CASSLVLADTQYF. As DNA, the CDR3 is TGTGCCAGCAGCTTGGTCTTGGCAGATACGCAGTATTTT.

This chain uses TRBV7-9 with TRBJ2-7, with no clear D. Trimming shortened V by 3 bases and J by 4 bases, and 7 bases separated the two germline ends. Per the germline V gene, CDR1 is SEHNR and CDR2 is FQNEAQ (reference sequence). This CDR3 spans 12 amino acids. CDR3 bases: TGTGCCAGCAGCTTGGTAGGGTACGAGCAGTACTTC. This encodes CASSLVGYEQYF.

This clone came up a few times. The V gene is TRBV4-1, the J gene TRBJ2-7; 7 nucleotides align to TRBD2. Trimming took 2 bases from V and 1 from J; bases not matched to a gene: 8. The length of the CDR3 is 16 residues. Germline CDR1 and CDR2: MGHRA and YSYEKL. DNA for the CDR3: TGCGCCAGCAGCCAAAGCCAGCGGGACGGATCCTACGAGCAGTACTTC. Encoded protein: CASSQSQRDGSYEQYF.

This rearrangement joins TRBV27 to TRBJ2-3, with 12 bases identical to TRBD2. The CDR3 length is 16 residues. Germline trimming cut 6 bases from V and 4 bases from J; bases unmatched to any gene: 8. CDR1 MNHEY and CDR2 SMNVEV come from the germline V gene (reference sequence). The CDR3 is CASSSGLAGSPDTQYF. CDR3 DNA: TGTGCCAGCAGCTCCGGACTAGCGGGATCCCCAGATACGCAGTATTTT.

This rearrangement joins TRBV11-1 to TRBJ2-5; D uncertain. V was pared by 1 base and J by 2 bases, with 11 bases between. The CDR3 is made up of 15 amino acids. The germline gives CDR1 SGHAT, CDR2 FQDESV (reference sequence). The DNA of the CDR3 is TGTGCCAGCAGCTTAGGAATCCAGCCACAAGAGACCCAGTACTTC. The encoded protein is CASSLGIQPQETQYF. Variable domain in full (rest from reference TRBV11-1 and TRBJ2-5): EAEVAQSPRYKITEKSQAVAFWCDPISGHATLYWYRQILGQGPELLVQFQDESVVDDSQLPKDRFSAERLKGVDSTLKIQPAELGDSAMYLCASSLGIQPQETQYFGPGTRLLVL.

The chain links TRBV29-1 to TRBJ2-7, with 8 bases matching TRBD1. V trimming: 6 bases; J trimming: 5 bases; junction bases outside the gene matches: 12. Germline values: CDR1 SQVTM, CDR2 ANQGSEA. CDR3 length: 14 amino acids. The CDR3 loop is CSVGQGARWDEQYF. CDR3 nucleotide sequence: TGCAGCGTAGGGCAGGGGGCGCGATGGGACGAGCAGTACTTC.

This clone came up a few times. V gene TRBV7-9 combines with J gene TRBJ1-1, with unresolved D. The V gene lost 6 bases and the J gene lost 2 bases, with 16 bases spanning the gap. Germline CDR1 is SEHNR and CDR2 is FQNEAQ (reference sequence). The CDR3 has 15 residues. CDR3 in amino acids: CASRSIPPDNTEAFF. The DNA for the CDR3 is TGTGCCAGCAGATCCATCCCGCCTGACAACACTGAAGCTTTCTTT.

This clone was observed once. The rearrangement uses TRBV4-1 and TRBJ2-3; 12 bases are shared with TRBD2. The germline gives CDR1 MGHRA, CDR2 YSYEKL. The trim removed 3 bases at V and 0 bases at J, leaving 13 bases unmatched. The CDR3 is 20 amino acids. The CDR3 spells CASSHRGLAGWSPSTDTQYF. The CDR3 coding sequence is TGCGCCAGCAGCCACCGCGGACTAGCGGGGTGGAGTCCTAGCACAGATACGCAGTATTTT.

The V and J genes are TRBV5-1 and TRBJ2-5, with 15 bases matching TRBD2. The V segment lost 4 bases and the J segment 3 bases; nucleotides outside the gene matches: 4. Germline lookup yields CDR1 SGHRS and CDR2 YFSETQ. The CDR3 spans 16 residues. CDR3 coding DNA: TGCGCCAGCAGCCTCGGACTAGCGGGAGGGGAAGAGACCCAGTACTTC. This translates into CASSLGLAGGEETQYF. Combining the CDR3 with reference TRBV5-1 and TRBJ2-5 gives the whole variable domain KAGVTQTPRYLIKTRGQQVTLSCSPISGHRSVSWYQQTPGQGLQFLFEYFSETQRNKGNFPGRFSGRQFSNSRSEMNVSTLELGDSALYLCASSLGLAGGEETQYFGPGTRLLVL.

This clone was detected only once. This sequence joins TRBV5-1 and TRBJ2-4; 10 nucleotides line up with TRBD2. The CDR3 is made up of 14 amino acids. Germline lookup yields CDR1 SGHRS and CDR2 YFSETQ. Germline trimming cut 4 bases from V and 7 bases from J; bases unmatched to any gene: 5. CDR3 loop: CASSPLTSGNIQYF. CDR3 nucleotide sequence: TGCGCCAGCAGCCCTCTGACTAGCGGGAACATTCAGTACTTC. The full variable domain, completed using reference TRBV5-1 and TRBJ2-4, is KAGVTQTPRYLIKTRGQQVTLSCSPISGHRSVSWYQQTPGQGLQFLFEYFSETQRNKGNFPGRFSGRQFSNSRSEMNVSTLELGDSALYLCASSPLTSGNIQYFGAGTRLSVL.

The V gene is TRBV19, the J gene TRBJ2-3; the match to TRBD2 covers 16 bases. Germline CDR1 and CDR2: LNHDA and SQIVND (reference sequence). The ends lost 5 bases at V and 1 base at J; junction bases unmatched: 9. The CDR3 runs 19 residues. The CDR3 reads CASSLRGLAGGVGTDTQYF. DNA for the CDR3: TGTGCCAGTAGTCTCCGGGGACTAGCGGGAGGGGTCGGCACAGATACGCAGTATTTT.

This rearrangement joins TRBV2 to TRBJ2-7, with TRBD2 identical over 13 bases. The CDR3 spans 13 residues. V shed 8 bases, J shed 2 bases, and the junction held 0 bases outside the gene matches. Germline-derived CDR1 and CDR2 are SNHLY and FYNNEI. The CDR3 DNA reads TGTGCCAGCGGGACTAGCGGGGCCTACGAGCAGTACTTC. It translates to CASGTSGAYEQYF.

CDR3 sequence reads: CASSGTLSTDTQYF. The CDR3 DNA reads as TGTGCCAGCTCGGGCACCTTAAGCACAGATACGCAGTATTTT. The chain employs TRBV9 and TRBJ2-3; D is undetermined. V lost 7 bases and J lost 0, with 12 bases in between. The CDR3 covers 14 residues. Germline V gene lookup returns CDR1 SGDLS and CDR2 YYNGEE.

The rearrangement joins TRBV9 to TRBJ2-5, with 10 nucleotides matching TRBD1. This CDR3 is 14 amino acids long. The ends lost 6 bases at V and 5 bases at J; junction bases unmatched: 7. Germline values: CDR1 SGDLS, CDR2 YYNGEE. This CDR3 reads CASTKTGGIETQYF. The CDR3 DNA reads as TGTGCCAGCACCAAGACAGGGGGCATTGAGACCCAGTACTTC.

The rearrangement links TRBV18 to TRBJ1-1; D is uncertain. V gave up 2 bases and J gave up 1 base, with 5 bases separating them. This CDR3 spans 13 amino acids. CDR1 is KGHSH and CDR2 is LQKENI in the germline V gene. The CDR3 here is CASSPTANTEAFF. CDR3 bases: TGTGCCAGCTCACCAACCGCGAACACTGAAGCTTTCTTT.

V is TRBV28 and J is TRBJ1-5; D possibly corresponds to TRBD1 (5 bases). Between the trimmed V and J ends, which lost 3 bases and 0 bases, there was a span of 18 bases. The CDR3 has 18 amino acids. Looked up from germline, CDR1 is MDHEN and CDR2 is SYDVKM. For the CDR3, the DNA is TGTGCCAGCAGTTTTGGTCAGGGAGTTAGGGATAGCAATCAGCCCCAGCATTTT. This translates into CASSFGQGVRDSNQPQHF.

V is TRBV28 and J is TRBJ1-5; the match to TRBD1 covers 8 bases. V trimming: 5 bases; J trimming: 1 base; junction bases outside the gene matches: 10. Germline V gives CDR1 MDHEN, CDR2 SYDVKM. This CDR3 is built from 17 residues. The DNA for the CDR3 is TGTGCCAGCAGTGAGGCAGGGTGGACAGGGAGCAATCAGCCCCAGCATTTT. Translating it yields CASSEAGWTGSNQPQHF.

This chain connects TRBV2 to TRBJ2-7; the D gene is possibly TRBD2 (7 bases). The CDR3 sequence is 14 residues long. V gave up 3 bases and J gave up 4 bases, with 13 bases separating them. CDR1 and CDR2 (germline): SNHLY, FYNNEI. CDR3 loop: CASSDDGGAYEQYF. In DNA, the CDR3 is TGTGCCAGCAGTGACGATGGGGGGGCATACGAGCAGTACTTC. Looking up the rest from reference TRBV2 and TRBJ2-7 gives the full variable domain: EPEVTQTPSHQVTQMGQEVILRCVPISNHLYFYWYRQILGQKVEFLVSFYNNEISEKSEIFDDQFSVERPDGSNFTLKIRSTKLEDSAMYFCASSDDGGAYEQYFGPGTRLTVT.